The source of this TCR beta chain is a study of patients and donors after allogeneic stem cell transplantation. A single record per CDR3 protein comes from TCRdb applying MiXCR to the RT-PCR reads. This sample carries about 87,000 distinct CDR3 sequences, approximately 5.2% of them seen once, and the ten largest clones take 2.6%. This clonotype has a count of ten or more. Germline-derived CDR1 and CDR2 are MDHEN and SYDVKM. V was clipped by 6 bases and J by 2 bases, with 16 bases between them. This CDR3 contains 16 residues. Sequencing used blood, either unsorted or a sorted T cell fraction (not recorded which). The V gene is TRBV28, the J gene TRBJ1-4, with D uncertain. The receptor's source is a human donor who was either an allogeneic HSCT recipient or a stem cell or donor lymphocyte infusion donor (not recorded which). It is not recorded whose cells these are; they may come from a transplant donor. CDR3 nucleotides: TGTGCCAGCAGGGGGTTCCTTGGTGGTACTAATGAAAAACTGTTTTTT. Its translation: CASRGFLGGTNEKLFF.